The 30 T cell receptor beta chains presented below share a single source sample, sequenced in a study of cytomegalovirus exposure and HLA in healthy donors. Repertoires were generated with immunoSEQ multiplex PCR, while TCRdb's copy carries only in-frame clones and drops some. The sample contains 140,000 to 150,000 clones, approximately 94% of which appear only once. The source material was PBMCs. The receptors come from a man younger than 35 in good health and CMV-seropositive.

The V call is TRBV5-1, the J call TRBJ2-5; unclear D gene. The J call is in doubt because the DNA end fits TRBJ2-7 better. The germline gives CDR1 SGHRS, CDR2 YFSETQ. The CDR3 consists of 14 residues. The CDR3 DNA reads as TGCGCCAGCAGCTTGGACGTATTCTCCTACGAGCAGTACTTC. The encoded protein is CASSLDVFSYEQYF.

The chain is built from TRBV27 and TRBJ2-4, with 8 positions matching TRBD1. After removal of 6 bases from V and 0 bases from J, the junction contained 7 bases not matched to a gene. The CDR3 runs 16 residues. Germline V gene sequence: CDR1 MNHEY, CDR2 SMNVEV (reference sequence). CDR3 region: CASSAGQGLAKNIQYF. CDR3 sequence (DNA): TGTGCCAGCAGCGCCGGACAGGGTCTAGCCAAAAACATTCAGTACTTC.

The rearrangement joins TRBV19 to TRBJ2-2; weak D call: TRBD1 (5 bases). V was shortened by 7 bases and J by 1 base, with 13 bases between the two germline ends. The CDR3 covers 15 residues. CDR1 is LNHDA and CDR2 is SQIVND in the germline V gene (reference sequence). As DNA, the CDR3 is TGTGCCAGTAAGGGGTGGCAGGTGAACACCGGGGAGCTGTTTTTT. Translation gives CASKGWQVNTGELFF.

The V and J genes are TRBV6-6 and TRBJ1-3; D remains ambiguous. V lost 6 bases, J lost 0 bases, and 12 bases lay in between. The CDR3 covers 15 residues. Looked up from germline, CDR1 is MNHNY and CDR2 is SVGAGI (reference sequence). The CDR3 region is CASSAGLLSGNTIYF. The CDR3 bases are TGTGCCAGCAGCGCCGGACTGCTCTCTGGAAACACCATATATTTT.

This chain links TRBV6-5 with TRBJ1-1, with 8 bases identical to TRBD1. Germline values: CDR1 MNHEY, CDR2 SVGAGI. There are 15 residues in the CDR3. Trimming took 0 bases from V and 1 from J; bases not matched to a gene: 1. CDR3 region: CASSYSDRGNTEAFF. CDR3 in DNA: TGTGCCAGCAGTTACTCCGACAGGGGGAACACTGAAGCTTTCTTT.

The J gene is TRBJ2-7, the V gene TRBV4-1; 10 positions agree with TRBD2. V gave up 3 bases and J gave up 4 bases; unmatched junction bases: 12. CDR1 and CDR2 (germline): MGHRA, YSYEKL. The CDR3 totals 17 residues. The CDR3 is CASSHEYLAGVSYEQYF. In nucleotides, the CDR3 is TGCGCCAGCAGCCATGAATACCTAGCGGGAGTCTCATACGAGCAGTACTTC.

V usage is TRBV15 and J usage is TRBJ2-5, with 9 nucleotides matching TRBD2. The CDR3 is 16 amino acids. Germline CDR1 LNHNV, CDR2 YYDKDF (reference sequence). The junction had 3 bases not matched to a gene; V was cut back by 1 base and J by 0 bases. The CDR3 DNA sequence: TGTGCCACCAGCAGAGTGGCTAGCGGGAACCAAGAGACCCAGTACTTC. As protein: CATSRVASGNQETQYF.

The rearrangement uses TRBV2 and TRBJ2-7, with 9 positions matching TRBD2. The CDR3 consists of 14 residues. In germline, CDR1 is SNHLY, CDR2 FYNNEI. V trimming: 7 bases; J trimming: 3 bases; junction bases outside the gene matches: 7. The CDR3 spells CASIDWTSDYEQYF. The DNA for the CDR3 is TGTGCCAGCATCGATTGGACTAGCGACTACGAGCAGTACTTC.

This chain joins TRBV2 and TRBJ2-2, with D perhaps matching TRBD2 (6 bases). V was pared by 6 bases and J by 8 bases, with 13 bases between. Germline V gives CDR1 SNHLY, CDR2 FYNNEI. This CDR3 spans 13 amino acids. As DNA, the CDR3 is TGTGCCAGCAGCCGGGACTCCCGAGGGGAGCTGTTTTTT. Residues: CASSRDSRGELFF.

V usage is TRBV27 and J usage is TRBJ2-7, with D uncertain. CDR1 MNHEY and CDR2 SMNVEV come from the germline V gene (reference sequence). This CDR3 is built from 14 residues. Trimming left V 2 bases short and J 0 bases short, with 8 bases between. The CDR3 loop is CASSLQPSSYEQYF. The CDR3 coding sequence is TGTGCCAGCAGTTTACAGCCTAGCTCCTACGAGCAGTACTTC.

This rearrangement joins TRBV5-5 to TRBJ2-5; 8 bases map to TRBD1. The CDR3 has 15 residues. Germline CDR1 reads SGHKS; CDR2 reads YYEKEE (reference sequence). V shed 3 bases, J shed 1 base, and the junction held 5 bases outside the gene matches. CDR3 sequence reads: CASSSTGAGQETQYF. The CDR3 region has the DNA TGTGCCAGCAGCTCGACAGGGGCGGGCCAAGAGACCCAGTACTTC.

The gene calls are TRBV7-6 and TRBJ2-3; D might be TRBD1 (6 bases). This CDR3 has 15 residues. V was trimmed by 5 bases and J by 1 base, leaving 13 bases between them. Germline V lookup: CDR1 SGHVS, CDR2 FNYEAQ. The CDR3 protein is CASSPGVGGTDTQYF. CDR3 DNA sequence: TGTGCCAGCAGCCCAGGGGTGGGGGGCACAGATACGCAGTATTTT.

The chain uses TRBV5-1 and TRBJ2-1, with TRBD2 identical over 7 bases. V lost 0 bases to trimming and J lost 8 bases; unmatched junction nucleotides: 5. This CDR3 comprises 14 residues. Germline CDR1 reads SGHRS; CDR2 reads YFSETQ. DNA for the CDR3: TGCGCCAGCAGCTTGGCCGAGGGAGGGGATGAGCAGTTCTTC. This sequence encodes CASSLAEGGDEQFF.

The chain joins TRBV28 to TRBJ1-5; tentative D call: TRBD1 (5 bases). There are 13 residues in the CDR3. Trimming removed 5 bases from V and 5 bases from J, with 10 bases in between. CDR1 MDHEN and CDR2 SYDVKM come from the germline V gene. In nucleotides, the CDR3 is TGTGCCAGCAGTCCCAGGGTTGATCAGCCCCAGCATTTT. Encoded protein: CASSPRVDQPQHF.

This clone was seen just once. The rearrangement uses TRBV23-1 and TRBJ1-2; a possible D gene is TRBD1 (6 bases). TRBV23-1 is assigned to the ORF class and has an uncertain function. The CDR3 extends over 16 amino acids. The V end lost 8 bases, the J end lost 2 bases, and 21 bases lay between the germline ends. The CDR3 DNA reads TGCGCCAGCCTACAGGGACTATTGCCTTCAAACTATGGCTACACCTTC. Amino acids: CASLQGLLPSNYGYTF.

The genes are TRBV9 and TRBJ2-2; 9 nucleotides agree with TRBD2. This CDR3 contains 15 residues. V shed 2 bases and J 7 bases; nucleotides not matched to a gene: 6. The V gene's germline CDR1 is SGDLS and CDR2 YYNGEE. The CDR3 reads CASSVGSGRGGELFF. CDR3 bases: TGTGCCAGCAGCGTGGGTAGCGGGAGAGGCGGGGAGCTGTTTTTT.

CDR3 region: CASSLSGTSYEQYF. CDR3 in DNA: TGTGCCAGCAGTCTTAGCGGAACCTCCTACGAGCAGTACTTC. The chain uses TRBV6-5 and TRBJ2-7; possible D gene TRBD2, 6 bases. The CDR3 totals 14 residues. CDR1 and CDR2 (germline): MNHEY, SVGAGI. V shed 5 bases and J shed 0 bases, with 11 bases lying between them.

The genes are TRBV5-1 and TRBJ1-1; TRBD1 aligns across 9 bases. The V gene's germline CDR1 is SGHRS and CDR2 YFSETQ. The CDR3 consists of 15 residues. J lost 4 bases, V lost 2 bases, and 6 bases had no gene match. The CDR3, as DNA: TGCGCCAGCAGCTTTGGGGACAGGGACGTCACTGAAGCTTTCTTT. This gives the protein CASSFGDRDVTEAFF. The full variable domain, its missing parts supplied by reference TRBV5-1 and TRBJ1-1, is KAGVTQTPRYLIKTRGQQVTLSCSPISGHRSVSWYQQTPGQGLQFLFEYFSETQRNKGNFPGRFSGRQFSNSRSEMNVSTLELGDSALYLCASSFGDRDVTEAFFGQGTRLTVV.

V usage is TRBV30 and J usage is TRBJ1-5, with D maybe TRBD1 (6 bases). Deletions cut 1 base from V and 0 bases from J, with 13 bases between. CDR1 and CDR2 from the germline V gene are GTSNPN and SVGIG (reference sequence). The CDR3 runs 16 residues. CDR3 sequence: CAWSEDRDYSNQPQHF. The CDR3 coding sequence is TGTGCCTGGAGTGAGGACAGAGACTATAGCAATCAGCCCCAGCATTTT.

The chain uses TRBV14 and TRBJ2-1; tentatively, D is TRBD2 (5 bases). The CDR3 runs 15 residues. Trimming pared 3 bases from V and 5 bases from J, leaving 14 bases between. Germline V gene lookup returns CDR1 SGHDN and CDR2 FVKESK. As DNA, the CDR3 is TGTGCCAGCAGCCACCGGCTAGCCGGAGACAATGAGCAGTTCTTC. Protein product: CASSHRLAGDNEQFF.

This chain uses TRBV4-1 with TRBJ2-7; 8 nucleotides line up with TRBD1. The CDR3 runs to 15 residues. CDR1 is MGHRA and CDR2 is YSYEKL in the germline V gene. J gave up 0 bases and V 2 bases, and 3 bases lay outside the gene matches. The CDR3 DNA reads as TGCGCCAGCAGCCAATGGGGACAGGACTCCTACGAGCAGTACTTC. Amino acids: CASSQWGQDSYEQYF.

The chain recombines TRBV6-1 with TRBJ2-7; possible D gene TRBD2, 5 bases. The CDR3 covers 16 residues. The V gene's germline CDR1 is MNHNS and CDR2 SASEGT. Trimming cost V 3 bases and J 2 bases, with 17 bases left between them. The chain's CDR3 is CASSDRTGRDPYEQYF. CDR3 coding DNA: TGTGCCAGCAGTGACAGGACCGGACGGGATCCCTACGAGCAGTACTTC.

The V and J genes are TRBV2 and TRBJ2-1; 9 nucleotides line up with TRBD2. This CDR3 comprises 15 residues. With 4 bases clipped from V and 3 bases from J, the junction kept 4 bases outside the gene matches. Germline V lookup: CDR1 SNHLY, CDR2 FYNNEI. The CDR3 DNA follows: TGTGCCAGCAGTGTTAATAGCGGGGGCTACAATGAGCAGTTCTTC. Encoded protein: CASSVNSGGYNEQFF.

V gene TRBV28 combines with J gene TRBJ1-5; no definite D call. Germline CDR1 MDHEN, CDR2 SYDVKM. Trimming removed 3 bases at V and 0 bases at J, with 9 bases between. The CDR3 totals 15 residues. CDR3 sequence: CASSFNSGSNQPQHF. The CDR3 nucleotides read TGTGCCAGCAGTTTCAACAGCGGTAGCAATCAGCCCCAGCATTTT.

The chain uses TRBV30 and TRBJ1-5; D gene ambiguous. The CDR3 length is 13 residues. Germline CDR1 GTSNPN, CDR2 SVGIG (reference sequence). Trimming took off 5 bases at V and 3 bases at J, with 11 bases between the two ends. CDR3 residues: CAWERAFNQPQHF. Here the CDR3 DNA reads TGTGCCTGGGAGAGGGCGTTCAATCAGCCCCAGCATTTT.

The V gene is TRBV19, the J gene TRBJ2-7; no firm D call. V lost 3 bases to trimming and J lost 1 base, with 7 bases between them. This CDR3 region has 13 residues. Germline assignment: CDR1 LNHDA and CDR2 SQIVND (reference sequence). The DNA of the CDR3 is TGTGCCAGTAGTATCGCGAATTCCTACGAGCAGTACTTC. Its translation is CASSIANSYEQYF. Full variable domain (remainder filled in from reference TRBV19 and TRBJ2-7): DGGITQSPKYLFRKEGQNVTLSCEQNLNHDAMYWYRQDPGQGLRLIYYSQIVNDFQKGDIAEGYSVSREKKESFPLTVTSAQKNPTAFYLCASSIANSYEQYFGPGTRLTVT.

This chain uses TRBV6-1 with TRBJ2-5; D perhaps matches TRBD1 (5 bases). Trimming shortened V by 6 bases and J by 5 bases, and 19 bases separated the two germline ends. Germline assignment: CDR1 MNHNS and CDR2 SASEGT. The CDR3 length is 15 residues. The CDR3 is CASSTDTGIQETQYF. The CDR3 nucleotides read TGTGCCAGCAGCACGGACACCGGCATCCAGGAGACCCAGTACTTC.

This chain joins TRBV7-9 and TRBJ2-1; tentatively, D is TRBD2 (6 bases). The V gene lost 3 bases and the J gene lost 7 bases, with 13 bases spanning the gap. The germline gives CDR1 SEHNR, CDR2 FQNEAQ (reference sequence). This CDR3 is built from 14 residues. CDR3 nucleotides: TGTGCCAGCAGCTTCGTCGGGAGCGGGAATGAGCAGTTCTTC. Amino acid sequence: CASSFVGSGNEQFF.

The J gene is TRBJ2-7, the V gene TRBV11-2; 9 positions agree with TRBD2. This CDR3 spans 14 amino acids. With 5 bases clipped from V and 6 bases from J, the junction kept 8 bases outside the gene matches. Per the germline V gene, CDR1 is SGHAT and CDR2 is FQNNGV. The CDR3 region has the DNA TGTGCCAGCAGCCCGGATAGCGGGAGCCGCGAGCAGTACTTC. Protein: CASSPDSGSREQYF.

The chain uses TRBV9 and TRBJ2-7, with TRBD1 as a possible D gene (5 bases). Trimming removed 4 bases at V and 0 bases at J, with 11 bases between. Germline V CDR1 and CDR2: SGDLS, YYNGEE. The CDR3 is 14 residues long. As DNA, the CDR3 is TGTGCCAGCAGCAGGGGCCCAGACTCCTACGAGCAGTACTTC. The encoded protein is CASSRGPDSYEQYF. The full variable domain, its missing parts supplied by reference TRBV9 and TRBJ2-7, is DSGVTQTPKHLITATGQRVTLRCSPRSGDLSVYWYQQSLDQGLQFLIQYYNGEERAKGNILERFSAQQFPDLHSELNLSSLELGDSALYFCASSRGPDSYEQYFGPGTRLTVT.